The 27 T cell receptor beta chains below were found in one sample sequenced in a study of blood T cell repertoires in COVID-19. Using immunoSEQ multiplex PCR, the repertoire was profiled, and TCRdb retains in-frame clones only, with some absent. This table holds over 150,000 clones, roughly 87% found once. The sequencing sample was made of PBMCs or T cells enriched from blood (not recorded which). Receptors were obtained from a woman in her fifties or sixties who had recovered from COVID-19.

This clone has only a few counts. V usage is TRBV19 and J usage is TRBJ1-2, with D possibly matching TRBD1 (6 bases). CDR1 and CDR2 from the germline V gene are LNHDA and SQIVND (reference sequence). With 7 bases removed from V and 4 bases from J, the gap between germline ends came to 19 bases. The length of the CDR3 is 15 residues. The CDR3, as DNA: TGTGCCAGTACCCGGGGTCCAGGGGCGAGCTATGGCTACACCTTC. This encodes CASTRGPGASYGYTF.

V gene TRBV5-3 combines with J gene TRBJ2-1; TRBD2 matches at 7 bases. TRBV5-3 is marked as an open reading frame, function uncertain. The V gene end was trimmed by 2 bases and the J gene end by 4 bases; junction bases not matched to a gene: 12. The CDR3 loop spans 17 amino acids. This CDR3 is CARSFPPTAGAYNEQFF. CDR3 DNA: TGTGCCAGAAGCTTCCCCCCCACCGCGGGAGCATACAATGAGCAGTTCTTC.

The V call is TRBV18, the J call TRBJ1-3, with no clear D. The CDR3 sequence is 17 residues long. V was trimmed by 0 bases and J by 1 base, leaving 13 bases between them. Germline lookup yields CDR1 KGHSH and CDR2 LQKENI. The CDR3: CASSPPNGGASGNTIYF. In DNA, the CDR3 is TGTGCCAGCTCACCACCGAACGGAGGCGCATCTGGAAACACCATATATTTT.

V is TRBV9 and J is TRBJ2-5; D call uncertain. Germline CDR1 SGDLS, CDR2 YYNGEE. The V end was cut by 0 bases, the J end by 1 base, with 10 bases between. This CDR3 comprises 15 residues. As DNA, the CDR3 is TGTGCCAGCAGCGTAGTACCAGGTATCCAAGAGACCCAGTACTTC. Translation gives CASSVVPGIQETQYF.

CDR3 residues: CASSLGRVTEAFF. In DNA, the CDR3 is TGTGCCAGCAGCTTAGGCAGGGTCACTGAAGCTTTCTTT. The genes are TRBV11-1 and TRBJ1-1, with D perhaps matching TRBD1 (5 bases). The V gene's germline CDR1 is SGHAT and CDR2 FQDESV (reference sequence). The CDR3 is 13 amino acids. V shed 1 base and J shed 4 bases, with 7 bases lying between them.

This clone was recorded once. The chain recombines TRBV6-5 with TRBJ1-6; D unresolved. The germline V gene encodes CDR1 MNHEY and CDR2 SVGAGI. The CDR3 spans 14 residues. Trimming removed 10 bases at V and 0 bases at J, with 10 bases between. The DNA of the CDR3 is TGTGCCACCACTACCAGCTCCTATAATTCACCCCTCCACTTT. Translating gives CATTTSSYNSPLHF.

The chain recombines TRBV11-2 with TRBJ1-2, with unresolved D. The CDR3 sequence is 13 residues long. Germline CDR1 SGHAT, CDR2 FQNNGV. Deletions cut 3 bases from V and 7 bases from J, with 12 bases between. As DNA, the CDR3 is TGTGCCAGCAGCTTCCGAGAGATTGGTGGCTACACCTTC. Protein sequence: CASSFREIGGYTF.

This clone was counted between two and nine times. V usage is TRBV6-5 and J usage is TRBJ2-2; unclear D gene. The germline V gene encodes CDR1 MNHEY and CDR2 SVGAGI. Trimming removed 7 bases from V and 0 bases from J, with 6 bases in between. The CDR3 is made up of 13 amino acids. The CDR3 region is CASKAPNTGELFF. The CDR3 DNA reads as TGTGCCAGCAAAGCACCGAACACCGGGGAGCTGTTTTTT.

This chain links TRBV27 with TRBJ2-3; 9 bases fit TRBD2. The CDR3 sequence is 20 residues long. Trimming cost V 4 bases and J 0 bases; bases outside gene matches: 17. Germline V gene data show CDR1 as MNHEY and CDR2 as SMNVEV (reference sequence). The CDR3 reads CASSSAGGAGGRRSTDTQYF. The CDR3 DNA reads as TGTGCCAGCAGTTCCGCCGGGGGAGCGGGAGGTCGACGAAGCACAGATACGCAGTATTTT.

The chain couples TRBV2 to TRBJ2-3; possible D gene TRBD1, 7 bases. CDR3 size: 16 residues. Looked up from germline, CDR1 is SNHLY and CDR2 is FYNNEI. The germline V and J ends were trimmed by 8 bases and 0 bases, with 18 bases remaining between them. This CDR3 reads CASGGIQGTSTDTQYF. The CDR3 nucleotides read TGTGCCAGCGGGGGGATACAGGGGACTAGCACAGATACGCAGTATTTT.

This chain joins TRBV4-2 and TRBJ2-3; TRBD2 is a possible D gene (6 bases). CDR1 is LGHNA, CDR2 YNFKEQ, per germline. V gave up 3 bases and J gave up 7 bases, with 11 bases separating them. This CDR3 has 13 residues. In DNA form, the CDR3 reads TGTGCCAGCAGCCAGGAGGGACCTCATACGCAGTATTTT. This gives the protein CASSQEGPHTQYF.

The chain uses TRBV15 and TRBJ1-1; D unresolved. The CDR3 is 15 amino acids. The V end lost 0 bases, the J end lost 6 bases, and 14 bases lay between the germline ends. Germline V CDR1 and CDR2: LNHNV, YYDKDF (reference sequence). CDR3 amino acids: CATSRDRGTASEAFF. The CDR3 DNA reads TGTGCCACCAGCAGAGATCGGGGTACTGCTTCTGAAGCTTTCTTT.

The CDR3: CASSGPYNEQFF. CDR3 nucleotides: TGTGCCAGTAGTGGCCCTTACAATGAGCAGTTCTTC. The rearrangement uses TRBV19 and TRBJ2-1; D uncertain. The V and J ends lost 5 bases and 4 bases respectively, with 6 bases between them. The CDR3 runs to 12 residues. Germline assignment: CDR1 LNHDA and CDR2 SQIVND (reference sequence).

The chain recombines TRBV6-2 or TRBV6-3 with TRBJ2-5, with D hard to call. Per the germline V gene, CDR1 is MNHEY and CDR2 is SVGEGT. The CDR3 spans 14 residues. Trimming removed 3 bases from V and 2 bases from J, with 10 bases in between. CDR3 nucleotides: TGTGCCAGCAGTTATCTTGTCTTACAAGAGACCCAGTACTTC. It encodes CASSYLVLQETQYF.

J is TRBJ1-2 and V is TRBV5-1; 7 nucleotides line up with TRBD1. The CDR3 has 13 residues. Per germline, CDR1 SGHRS and CDR2 YFSETQ. With V trimmed by 4 bases and J by 10 bases, 10 bases remained unmatched. The CDR3 loop reads CASSGDSRGDYTF. The CDR3 DNA reads as TGCGCCAGCAGCGGGGACAGCCGGGGTGACTACACCTTC. Complete variable domain (other parts from reference TRBV5-1 and TRBJ1-2): KAGVTQTPRYLIKTRGQQVTLSCSPISGHRSVSWYQQTPGQGLQFLFEYFSETQRNKGNFPGRFSGRQFSNSRSEMNVSTLELGDSALYLCASSGDSRGDYTFGSGTRLTVV.

V gene TRBV27 combines with J gene TRBJ1-2; D is perhaps TRBD1 (6 bases). The CDR3 runs 14 residues. The germline CDR1 and CDR2 sequences are MNHEY and SMNVEV (reference sequence). V lost 5 bases, J lost 2 bases, and 12 bases lay in between. The CDR3, as DNA: TGTGCCAGCAGTGGGGGGGCACCGAACTATGGCTACACCTTC. Residues: CASSGGAPNYGYTF.

The chain is built from TRBV18 and TRBJ2-2; 8 bases are shared with TRBD1. The CDR3 loop spans 15 amino acids. V lost 2 bases, J lost 6 bases, and 5 bases stayed unmatched. Germline assignment: CDR1 KGHSH and CDR2 LQKENI. CDR3 region: CASSPGQGGAGELFF. In DNA, the CDR3 is TGTGCCAGCTCACCAGGACAGGGAGGTGCCGGGGAGCTGTTTTTT.

This chain uses TRBV7-2 with TRBJ1-2; D gene ambiguous. Germline values: CDR1 SGHTA, CDR2 FQGNSA. V was pared by 5 bases and J by 4 bases, with 14 bases between. The CDR3 runs to 14 residues. The CDR3 is CASSVLAGIYGYTF. The CDR3 DNA follows: TGTGCCAGCAGCGTTTTGGCGGGGATCTATGGCTACACCTTC.

The J gene is TRBJ2-1, the V gene TRBV18; no clear D gene. The CDR3 has 14 residues. Germline CDR1 KGHSH, CDR2 LQKENI. V shed 5 bases and J shed 1 base, with 9 bases lying between them. The CDR3 is CASSGQRSYNEQFF. CDR3 DNA sequence: TGTGCCAGCTCAGGTCAGCGTTCCTACAATGAGCAGTTCTTC. The variable domain in full, completed from reference TRBV18 and TRBJ2-1, reads NAGVMQNPRHLVRRRGQEARLRCSPMKGHSHVYWYRQLPEEGLKFMVYLQKENIIDESGMPKERFSAEFPKEGPSILRIQQVVRGDSAAYFCASSGQRSYNEQFFGPGTRLTVL.

This chain joins TRBV12-3 or TRBV12-4 and TRBJ1-4, with D possibly matching TRBD1 (5 bases). This CDR3 is 12 amino acids long. V shed 6 bases and J shed 8 bases, with 10 bases lying between them. CDR3 loop: CASSSGGEKLFF. CDR3 nucleotide sequence: TGTGCCAGCAGCTCCGGGGGAGAAAAACTGTTTTTT.

The CDR3 DNA sequence: TGTGCCAGCAGTGGAGCGGGAGTTGAGACCCAGTACTTC. It specifies CASSGAGVETQYF. The V call is TRBV2, the J call TRBJ2-5; 8 nucleotides align to TRBD2. CDR3 length: 13 amino acids. V shed 4 bases and J 5 bases; nucleotides not matched to a gene: 3. CDR1 is SNHLY, CDR2 FYNNEI, per germline.

The V call is TRBV28, the J call TRBJ1-2; 7 bases line up with TRBD1. This CDR3 spans 13 amino acids. Trimming cost V 2 bases and J 8 bases; bases outside gene matches: 5. CDR1 is MDHEN and CDR2 is SYDVKM in the germline V gene. As DNA, the CDR3 is TGTGCCAGCAGTTTAAGGGACAGCAGGGGCTACACCTTC. It specifies CASSLRDSRGYTF.

Comments on this clone: The limits of the CDR3 on the DNA are not certain, so only TCRdb's listed CDR3 is given. The chain uses TRBV19 and TRBJ2-1; the table names TRBD2, a call not compared with the DNA. Termini included, the CDR3 measures 16 amino acids. CDR1 is LNHDA and CDR2 is SQIVND in the germline V gene (reference sequence). CDR3 residues: CASSPQLAFFGNEQFF.

The V and J genes are TRBV13 and TRBJ2-3; 8 bases map to TRBD2. V was clipped by 5 bases and J by 6 bases; unmatched bases: 10. CDR1 PRHDT and CDR2 FYEKMQ come from the germline V gene (reference sequence). The CDR3 extends over 15 amino acids. The chain's CDR3 is CASSVGRAGLDTQYF. The CDR3 DNA follows: TGTGCCAGCAGCGTCGGGAGGGCCGGGTTGGATACGCAGTATTTT.

The genes are TRBV27 and TRBJ2-6; the D gene is possibly TRBD2 (5 bases). The germline V gene encodes CDR1 MNHEY and CDR2 SMNVEV (reference sequence). There are 14 residues in the CDR3. The V gene lost 5 bases and the J gene lost 11 bases, with 16 bases spanning the gap. CDR3 DNA sequence: TGTGCCAGCAGTGGAACCAGGACTTCCTACGTCCTGACTTTC. Protein: CASSGTRTSYVLTF.

J is TRBJ2-4 and V is TRBV4-1, with 11 bases lining up with TRBD1. The germline V gene has CDR1 MGHRA and CDR2 YSYEKL. The CDR3 runs to 15 residues. Trimming cost V 3 bases and J 8 bases; bases outside gene matches: 6. CDR3 nucleotides: TGCGCCAGCAGCCATGTCGGACAGGGGGCTGACATTCAGTACTTC. Protein product: CASSHVGQGADIQYF.

Only a few counts were recorded for this clone. V usage is TRBV5-1 and J usage is TRBJ1-2; 7 bases fit TRBD1. The V and J ends lost 3 bases and 7 bases, in that order; junction bases with no gene match: 12. Germline V gives CDR1 SGHRS, CDR2 YFSETQ. The CDR3 extends over 15 amino acids. The CDR3 nucleotides are TGCGCCAGCAGCTCACCGGATCAGGGGGGCCGTGGCTACACCTTC. It encodes CASSSPDQGGRGYTF.